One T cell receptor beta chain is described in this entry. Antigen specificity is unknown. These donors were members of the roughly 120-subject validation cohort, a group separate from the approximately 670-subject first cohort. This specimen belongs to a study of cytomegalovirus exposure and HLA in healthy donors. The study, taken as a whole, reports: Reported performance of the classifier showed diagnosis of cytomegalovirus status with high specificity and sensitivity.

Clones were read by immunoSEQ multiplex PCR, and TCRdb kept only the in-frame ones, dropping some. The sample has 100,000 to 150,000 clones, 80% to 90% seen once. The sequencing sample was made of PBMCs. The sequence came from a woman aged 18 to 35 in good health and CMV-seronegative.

The CDR3 DNA sequence: TGTGCCAGCAGCGTAGGGGAGGGACAGGCCGGGTACAATGAGCAGTTCTTC. Its translation is CASSVGEGQAGYNEQFF. The chain joins TRBV9 to TRBJ2-1, with D possibly being TRBD1 (8 bases). The V end lost 0 bases, the J end lost 4 bases, and 17 bases lay between the germline ends. There are 17 residues in the CDR3. Germline CDR1 and CDR2: SGDLS and YYNGEE.